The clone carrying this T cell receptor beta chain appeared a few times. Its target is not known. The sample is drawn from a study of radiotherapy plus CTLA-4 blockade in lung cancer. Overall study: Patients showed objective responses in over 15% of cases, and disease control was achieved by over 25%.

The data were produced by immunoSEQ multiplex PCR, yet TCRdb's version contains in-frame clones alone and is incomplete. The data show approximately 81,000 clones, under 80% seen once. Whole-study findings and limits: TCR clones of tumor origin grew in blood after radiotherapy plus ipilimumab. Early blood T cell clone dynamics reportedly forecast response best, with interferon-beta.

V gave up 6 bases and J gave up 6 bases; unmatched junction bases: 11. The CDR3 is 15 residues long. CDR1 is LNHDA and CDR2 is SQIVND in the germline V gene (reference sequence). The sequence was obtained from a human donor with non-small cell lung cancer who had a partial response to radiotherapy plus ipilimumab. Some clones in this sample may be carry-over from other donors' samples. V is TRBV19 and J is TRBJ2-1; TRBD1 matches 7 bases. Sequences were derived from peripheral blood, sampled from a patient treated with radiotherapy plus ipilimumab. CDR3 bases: TGTGCCAGTAGCCCAGGGGGATACGAGGGCAATGAGCAGTTCTTC. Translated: CASSPGGYEGNEQFF.